These 9 T cell receptor beta chains originate from one sample sequenced in a study of blood T cells in healthy people across ages. The authors ran a second PCR of roughly 7 to 11 cycles using a sample-barcoded 5' primer and a J-beta primer mix. TCRdb redid the calling of the 5' RACE reads with MiXCR, one entry per CDR3 protein. The table has some 700,000 distinct CDR3 sequences, approximately 22% seen once; the top ten hold about 22%. Sequenced sample: blood. These receptors all come from a man aged 70-80 years in good health.

The chain is built from TRBV12-3 or TRBV12-4 and TRBJ2-5, with TRBD1 matching 7 bases. V dropped 6 bases and J dropped 3; count of bases not matched to a gene: 7. The CDR3 covers 14 residues. CDR3 sequence: CASRNTGEEETQYF. The CDR3 DNA follows: TGTGCCAGCAGGAACACAGGGGAAGAAGAGACCCAGTACTTC.

The CDR3 DNA sequence: TGTGCCACCAGCAGAGATGCGGACAGGGGTCGTTCACCCCTCCACTTT. It codes for CATSRDADRGRSPLHF. The J gene is TRBJ1-6, the V gene TRBV15; TRBD1 agrees at 9 bases. The V segment lost 0 bases and the J segment 9 bases; nucleotides outside the gene matches: 6. CDR1 is LNHNV and CDR2 is YYDKDF in the germline V gene (reference sequence). This CDR3 has 16 amino acids.

There are a few counts of this clonotype. This chain uses TRBV27 with TRBJ2-3; D not certain. The V end was cut by 8 bases, the J end by 3 bases, with 6 bases between. The germline gives CDR1 MNHEY, CDR2 SMNVEV (reference sequence). The CDR3 is 11 residues long. CDR3 DNA sequence: TGTGCCAGCGTTGGTACAGATACGCAGTATTTT. Encoded protein: CASVGTDTQYF.

In its sample, this clonotype was seen a few times. This chain joins TRBV5-1 and TRBJ2-5; D remains unclear. The J call is uncertain, as TRBJ2-7 better fits the DNA end. CDR3 size: 13 residues. Looked up from germline, CDR1 is SGHRS and CDR2 is YFSETQ. CDR3 in amino acids: CASSLGPLNEQYF. The CDR3, as DNA: TGCGCCAGCAGCCTCGGCCCCCTCAACGAGCAGTACTTC.

V is TRBV18 and J is TRBJ1-6, with TRBD1 matching 9 bases. Germline lookup yields CDR1 KGHSH and CDR2 LQKENI. The CDR3 has 15 residues. V lost 2 bases, J lost 7 bases, and 3 bases stayed unmatched. The CDR3 loop is CASSPGTGNNSPLHF. In nucleotides, the CDR3 is TGTGCCAGCTCACCAGGGACAGGGAACAATTCACCCCTCCACTTT.

This chain uses TRBV5-1 with TRBJ2-1, with 8 nucleotides matching TRBD2. This CDR3 has 15 residues. With V trimmed by 8 bases and J by 9 bases, 16 bases remained unmatched. Germline V gene sequence: CDR1 SGHRS, CDR2 YFSETQ. For the CDR3, the DNA is TGCGCCAGTAGTATTATAGCGGGGCCCCCAGGTGAGCAGTTCTTC. It yields the protein CASSIIAGPPGEQFF.

This clonotype came up many times. Written as DNA, the CDR3 is TGTGCCAGCAGCCCCCGGGGTAGGTATAGCAATCAGCCCCAGCATTTT. This codes for CASSPRGRYSNQPQHF. The chain couples TRBV7-4 to TRBJ1-5; D not resolved. V was shortened by 5 bases and J by 0 bases, with 14 bases between the two germline ends. Looked up from germline, CDR1 is SGHVT and CDR2 is SQSDAQ. This CDR3 contains 16 residues.

The chain is built from TRBV3-1 and TRBJ2-3; D possibly uses TRBD1 or TRBD2 (5 bases each). V was shortened by 1 base and J by 1 base, with 9 bases between the two germline ends. The CDR3 contains 15 residues. Germline CDR1 is LGHDT and CDR2 is YNNKEL (reference sequence). The CDR3 sequence is CASSQAGLRTDTQYF. CDR3 DNA: TGTGCCAGCAGCCAAGCGGGGCTTCGCACAGATACGCAGTATTTT.

This clonotype has just a few counts. The J gene is TRBJ1-4, the V gene TRBV6-2 or TRBV6-3, with D possibly being TRBD1 (6 bases). From germline, CDR1 is MNHEY and CDR2 SVGEGT. V was shortened by 0 bases and J by 1 base, with 18 bases between the two germline ends. The CDR3 loop spans 19 amino acids. The chain's CDR3 is CASSYSKLDSHRTNEKLFF. The CDR3 coding sequence is TGTGCCAGCAGTTACTCGAAGTTGGACAGCCACCGAACTAATGAAAAACTGTTTTTT.